This T cell receptor beta chain was documented in a study of cytomegalovirus exposure and HLA in healthy donors. Findings and limits, study-wide: In an earlier analysis, in approximately 630 donors, most V segments appeared productive either ~90% or ~30% of the time. Most CMV-associated TCR beta chains appeared HLA-restricted in a later analysis.

About this clone: Its target is unknown.

At collection, donors were nominally healthy, but unrecorded immune exposures were probable. 13 Jbeta primers and 60 Vbeta primers were used for the PCR. Only in-frame clones appear in the TCRdb table, and some are missing; sequencing was by immunoSEQ multiplex PCR. The profile shows around 100,000 clones, around three quarters of them singletons. The CDR3 is 11 amino acids. V shed 7 bases, J shed 11 bases, and the junction held 6 bases outside the gene matches. Germline CDR1 reads MDHEN; CDR2 reads SYDVKM. The source is a woman between 18 and 29 years old in good health and CMV-seropositive. V usage is TRBV28 and J usage is TRBJ2-3; TRBD2 matches at 7 bases. Sequencing was carried out using PBMCs. DNA of the CDR3: TGTGCCAGCAACAGCGGGATTAAGCAGTATTTT. This encodes CASNSGIKQYF.